This TCR beta chain was recovered during a study of Tregs in tolerant kidney transplant recipients. Study summary: Recipients received nonmyeloablative bone marrow transplants from related graft donors, with transient mixed chimerism.

Assay: immunoSEQ multiplex PCR; the TCRdb copy retains only in-frame clones and omits some. This sample has some 71,000 clones; around nine tenths occur once, and the top ten carry approximately 0.39%. A single count supports this clone. Its antigen is currently unknown. Per the germline V gene, CDR1 is SGHVS and CDR2 is FNYEAQ. The CDR3 is made up of 13 amino acids. The V gene end was trimmed by 3 bases and the J gene end by 6 bases; junction bases not matched to a gene: 3. Thawed PBMCs were FACS-sorted into unstimulated CD4+CD25+CD127- regulatory T cells, CD4+CD25- non-regulatory cells, CD4 and CD8 cells. Overall study findings and caveats: Biological reproducibility was not directly addressed in this study. Tolerant patients' donor-specific Tregs expanded beyond overall Tregs, suggesting antigen-driven growth.

The input for sequencing was CD4+ T cells from blood, taken before the transplant. This chain joins TRBV7-6 and TRBJ2-7, with 9 bases identical to TRBD1. The source of this sequence is a human donor who received a combined kidney and bone marrow transplant. The CDR3 nucleotides are TGTGCCAGCAGCTTCGGGACAGGGCGCGAGCAGTACTTC. Translated: CASSFGTGREQYF.